The rows below give T cell receptor beta chains drawn from one sample of a study of T cells in Graves' hyperthyroidism and ophthalmopathy. TCRdb redid the calling of the multiplex PCR reads with MiXCR, one entry per CDR3 protein. The sample lists 350,000 to 450,000 distinct CDR3 sequences; 14% were seen once. Sequencing was done on a sample of blood. The source is a woman aged 55-70 years with Graves' hyperthyroidism. Each CDR3 is given with its conserved first and last residue.

v_call | cdr3_aa
TRBV20-1 | CSASRTGAYEQYF
TRBV2 | CASSLQGDETQYF
TRBV30 | CAWSRDQNTEAFF
TRBV7-3 | CASSLMGQGLTDTQYF
TRBV19 | CASSMGLAGYNEQFF
TRBV27 | CASTHNRDSKAFF
TRBV10-3 | CAISEGAGVYEQYF
TRBV6-2/TRBV6-3 | CASSSPGRFYEQYF
TRBV7-9 | CASSLDPGVNEKLFF
TRBV28 | CASSEFGNQPQHF
TRBV18 | CASSPTRGHEGPEAFF
TRBV15 | CATSRDRGSGQFNYGYTF
TRBV28 | CATQRYEKLFF
TRBV28 | CASSSRSSGSTDTQYF
TRBV3-1 | CASSQRGLNTGELFF
TRBV18 | CASSPPIGSEAKNIQYF
TRBV18 | CASSPQGFGNTEAFF
TRBV5-1 | CASRPLADVSYEQYF
TRBV9 | CASSVVGTGGFVDGYTF
TRBV29-1 | CSVRLAGLSSYNEQFF
TRBV11-2 | CASSRFSGSVSNEQFF
TRBV27 | CASSLVWGGEEQYF
TRBV2 | CASSEWAGSNQPQHF
TRBV28 | CASSSGTSGRNYEQYF
TRBV7-8 | CASSSGPTIMNTEAFF
TRBV11-3 | CASSLVATAETQYF
TRBV7-2 | CASSVGLAVIQETQYF
TRBV2 | CASSEDRGQETQYF
TRBV20-1 | CSASGTGEPPLHF
TRBV30 | CAWRRSGAGWHRGTLLEQYF
TRBV9 | CASGDLSGGPDEQFF
TRBV11-2 | CASSLTGQGAYEQYF
TRBV2 | CASRPQETQYF
TRBV19 | CASSPPLEGAWHYGYTF
TRBV4-2 | CASSLPGGADTGELFF
TRBV30 | CAVERDRDYGYTF